This passage covers 15 T cell receptor beta chains from one sample sequenced in a study of technical replicates of blood from several donors. Repertoires were generated with immunoSEQ multiplex PCR, while TCRdb's copy carries only in-frame clones and drops some. Of about 88,000 clones listed, roughly 94% are singletons. Sequenced: T cells isolated from PBMCs. The receptors originated from a human donor in good health.

The V gene is TRBV2, the J gene TRBJ2-2; a weak D match, TRBD2 (5 bases). The CDR3 is 16 amino acids. Looked up from germline, CDR1 is SNHLY and CDR2 is FYNNEI. The ends were cut back, 1 base at V and 0 bases at J, with 9 bases in the middle. The CDR3 region has the DNA TGTGCCAGCAGTGAAGTAGACTATTCGAACACCGGGGAGCTGTTTTTT. It translates to CASSEVDYSNTGELFF. The whole variable domain, filled in from reference TRBV2 and TRBJ2-2, reads EPEVTQTPSHQVTQMGQEVILRCVPISNHLYFYWYRQILGQKVEFLVSFYNNEISEKSEIFDDQFSVERPDGSNFTLKIRSTKLEDSAMYFCASSEVDYSNTGELFFGEGSRLTVL.

In DNA, the CDR3 is TGTGCCAGCTCACCAGAGGGCAGAGTAACCTCTGGGGCCAACGTCCTGACTTTC. It yields the protein CASSPEGRVTSGANVLTF. The V gene is TRBV18, the J gene TRBJ2-6; tentative D call: TRBD2 (5 bases). The CDR3 consists of 18 residues. Trimming shortened V by 2 bases and J by 0 bases, and 14 bases separated the two germline ends. Looked up from germline, CDR1 is KGHSH and CDR2 is LQKENI.

V is TRBV9 and J is TRBJ2-5; 8 bases agree with TRBD2. This CDR3 comprises 13 residues. V shed 7 bases and J 0 bases; nucleotides not matched to a gene: 2. From germline, CDR1 is SGDLS and CDR2 YYNGEE. The CDR3 nucleotides are TGTGCCAGCTCGGGGGGGTACCAAGAGACCCAGTACTTC. It encodes CASSGGYQETQYF.

The chain links TRBV7-6 to TRBJ2-3; 7 bases match TRBD2. This CDR3 is built from 16 residues. The germline V gene encodes CDR1 SGHVS and CDR2 FNYEAQ. The V gene end was trimmed by 5 bases and the J gene end by 3 bases; junction bases not matched to a gene: 11. The CDR3 coding sequence is TGTGCCAGCAGCCCGACGGACGGGGGGTTAACAGATACGCAGTATTTT. This encodes CASSPTDGGLTDTQYF.

The chain uses TRBV10-1 and TRBJ2-7, with 10 nucleotides matching TRBD1. This CDR3 spans 15 amino acids. In germline, CDR1 is WNHNN, CDR2 SYGVQD (reference sequence). Unmatched junction bases numbered 7, after V lost 6 bases and J lost 2 bases. Here the CDR3 reads CASRAGQGTPYEQYF. The CDR3 nucleotides read TGCGCCAGCAGGGCGGGACAGGGGACCCCCTACGAGCAGTACTTC.

V and J are TRBV9 and TRBJ2-3; D is ambiguous. Looked up from germline, CDR1 is SGDLS and CDR2 is YYNGEE. The CDR3 contains 15 residues. V was trimmed by 0 bases and J by 5 bases, leaving 13 bases between them. This CDR3 reads CASSVGAGARDTQYF. The CDR3 bases are TGTGCCAGCAGCGTAGGGGCAGGCGCCAGAGATACGCAGTATTTT.

The chain uses TRBV6-1 and TRBJ1-1, with D possibly TRBD1 on 5 matching bases. Germline loops: CDR1 MNHNS, CDR2 SASEGT. Trimming took off 11 bases at V and 7 bases at J, with 17 bases between the two ends. CDR3 size: 12 residues. The CDR3 reads CALRLGEGEAFF. CDR3 coding DNA: TGTGCCCTGAGGTTAGGGGAGGGTGAAGCTTTCTTT.

Comment on this clone: One end of the junction does not line up with germline, which may come from a read error. V is TRBV7-7 and J is TRBJ2-3, with D possibly being TRBD2 (7 bases). Germline loops: CDR1 SSHAT, CDR2 FNYEAQ (reference sequence). CDR3 length equals 14 residues. The CDR3 here is CASSLAGAGDTQYF. DNA for the CDR3: TGTGCTAGCAGCTTGGCGGGGGCGGGGGATACGCAGTATTTT. The whole variable domain, filled in from reference TRBV7-7 and TRBJ2-3, reads GAGVSQSPRYKVTKRGQDVTLRCDPISSHATLYWYQQALGQGPEFLTYFNYEAQPDKSGLPSDRFSAERPEGSISTLTIQRTEQRDSAMYRCASSLAGAGDTQYFGPGTRLTVL.

V usage is TRBV7-9 and J usage is TRBJ2-2, with a weak D call TRBD2 (6 bases). In germline, CDR1 is SEHNR, CDR2 FQNEAQ (reference sequence). This CDR3 comprises 15 residues. The V and J ends lost 7 bases and 6 bases respectively, with 18 bases between them. In DNA, the CDR3 is TGTGCCAGCATTGGGGGAGGCGAGAATTCCGGGGAGCTGTTTTTT. Residues: CASIGGGENSGELFF. Combining the CDR3 with reference TRBV7-9 and TRBJ2-2 gives the whole variable domain DTGVSQNPRHKITKRGQNVTFRCDPISEHNRLYWYRQTLGQGPEFLTYFQNEAQLEKSRLLSDRFSAERPKGSFSTLEIQRTEQGDSAMYLCASIGGGENSGELFFGEGSRLTVL.

The V and J genes are TRBV2 and TRBJ2-1; TRBD2 is a possible D gene (5 bases). CDR1 and CDR2 (germline): SNHLY, FYNNEI. The CDR3 consists of 14 residues. Between the trimmed V and J ends, which lost 3 bases and 3 bases, there was a span of 9 bases. CDR3 bases: TGTGCCAGCAGTGATAGAGAGGGCTACAATGAGCAGTTCTTC. This codes for CASSDREGYNEQFF.

The rearrangement uses TRBV6-1 and TRBJ2-7; 8 bases align to TRBD1. The germline V gene encodes CDR1 MNHNS and CDR2 SASEGT. The CDR3 is made up of 15 amino acids. Germline trimming cut 3 bases from V and 0 bases from J; bases unmatched to any gene: 4. The CDR3 bases are TGTGCCAGCAGTGACAGCGGACAGGGCTCCTACGAGCAGTACTTC. It yields the protein CASSDSGQGSYEQYF.

V and J are TRBV7-9 and TRBJ2-7; D is possibly TRBD2 (6 bases). Trimming took 5 bases from V and 7 from J, leaving 12 bases between them. The CDR3 length is 12 residues. Germline V lookup: CDR1 SEHNR, CDR2 FQNEAQ (reference sequence). CDR3 coding DNA: TGTGCCAGCAGCGGAGGGCGGGCGGAGCAGTACTTC. It is translated as CASSGGRAEQYF.

This clone was counted a single time. This chain connects TRBV11-2 to TRBJ2-7; D is ambiguous. CDR1 and CDR2 from the germline V gene are SGHAT and FQNNGV. CDR3 length: 14 residues. Trimming cost V 4 bases and J 6 bases, with 16 bases left between them. CDR3 DNA: TGTGCCAGCAGCTCAACACTACTCGGTTCCGAGCAGTACTTC. Translating gives CASSSTLLGSEQYF.

The chain is built from TRBV6-1 and TRBJ2-3, with D perhaps TRBD2 (5 bases). V lost 7 bases and J 5 bases, leaving 19 bases between the germline ends. This CDR3 contains 15 residues. Germline CDR1 MNHNS, CDR2 SASEGT. The CDR3 DNA reads TGTGCCAGCACGTTGCTAGCCGTAAACCGAGATACGCAGTATTTT. Encoded protein: CASTLLAVNRDTQYF.

DNA for the CDR3: TGTGCCAGCAGCACTATTTCGGGACTAGCGGGTATCAGCTCCTACGAGCAGTACTTC. Translated: CASSTISGLAGISSYEQYF. V is TRBV5-6 and J is TRBJ2-7; 12 nucleotides agree with TRBD2. The trim removed 4 bases at V and 0 bases at J, leaving 14 bases unmatched. The CDR3 totals 19 residues. The V gene's germline CDR1 is SGHDT and CDR2 YYEEEE.